These T cell receptor beta chains were read from a single sample in a study of blood T cell repertoires in COVID-19. Libraries were prepared by immunoSEQ multiplex PCR; TCRdb keeps only in-frame clonotypes and omits some of them. The sample shows about 330,000 clones, roughly 87% of them seen only once. Sequenced: PBMCs or T cells enriched from blood (not recorded which). The source is a woman aged 25 to 39 who had recovered from COVID-19. Both conserved end residues are part of each CDR3. A D gene is named only where the DNA matches it firmly. Only some rows state a clone size, as once, few, many or a class for expanded clones.

CDR3 protein	CDR3 DNA	clone size	J gene	V gene	D gene
CATHRGGPKGDTQYF	TGTGCCACCCACCGCGGGGGTCCAAAAGGGGATACGCAGTATTTT	-	TRBJ2-3	TRBV10-3	TRBD2
CAWDGGAEKLFF	TGTGCCTGGGATGGGGGGGCAGAAAAACTGTTTTTT	-	TRBJ1-4	TRBV30	-
CASSFTSGGRTGQFF	TGTGCCAGCAGTTTCACTAGCGGGGGACGTACAGGGCAGTTCTTC	-	TRBJ2-1	TRBV6-5	TRBD2
CSVGLMSSYEQYF	TGCAGCGTTGGCCTCATGAGCTCCTACGAGCAGTACTTC	-	TRBJ2-7	TRBV29-1	-
CASSLTGDHYGYTF	TGTGCCAGCAGCTTGACAGGGGATCACTATGGCTACACCTTC	-	TRBJ1-2	TRBV5-6	TRBD1
CASRSSGGTGANVLTF	TGTGCCAGTAGATCCTCGGGGGGTACTGGGGCCAACGTCCTGACTTTC	-	TRBJ2-6	TRBV19	TRBD2
CATQQAGFRETQYF	TGTGCCACCCAACAGGCGGGGTTCCGGGAGACCCAGTACTTC	-	TRBJ2-5	TRBV24-1	-
CASSFGTSPDTQYF	TGTGCCAGCAGTTTCGGGACTAGCCCAGATACGCAGTATTTT	-	TRBJ2-3	TRBV2	TRBD2
CASSQGLAGGSADTQYF	TGCGCCAGCAGCCAGGGACTAGCGGGGGGGTCTGCAGATACGCAGTATTTT	once	TRBJ2-3	TRBV5-1	TRBD2
CASSKGQGAREQYF	TGTGCCAGCAGCAAAGGACAGGGGGCGCGGGAGCAGTACTTC	-	TRBJ2-7	TRBV28	TRBD1
CASSSGHPSGNTIYF	TGCGCCAGCAGCTCGGGTCACCCCTCTGGAAACACCATATATTTT	-	TRBJ1-3	TRBV10-2	-
CAWSSRSSGNTIYF	TGTGCCTGGAGTAGCCGGAGCTCTGGAAACACCATATATTTT	-	TRBJ1-3	TRBV30	-
CASSQVPASSSYEQYF	TGTGCCAGCAGCCAAGTCCCGGCTAGTTCGTCCTACGAGCAGTACTTC	-	TRBJ2-7	TRBV4-2	-
CASSLVSFGQNTEAFF	TGTGCCAGCAGCTTAGTATCTTTCGGACAGAACACTGAAGCTTTCTTT	-	TRBJ1-1	TRBV7-2	-
CASTHPGANSPLHF	TGTGCCAGTACCCATCCAGGGGCGAATTCACCCCTCCACTTT	once	TRBJ1-6	TRBV19	-
CASRKGLAADTQYF	TGTGCCAGCAGGAAGGGACTAGCGGCAGATACGCAGTATTTT	-	TRBJ2-3	TRBV3-1/TRBV3-2	TRBD2
CASSGDRDRESVRGNQPQHF	TGTGCCAGCAGTGGAGACCGGGACAGGGAATCGGTGCGAGGCAATCAGCCCCAGCATTTT	-	TRBJ1-5	TRBV6-1	TRBD1
CASSSGVDTGELFF	TGTGCCAGCAGCTCCGGGGTAGACACCGGGGAGCTGTTTTTT	-	TRBJ2-2	TRBV11-3	-
CASSPLAGGHTDTQYF	TGTGCCAGCAGCCCCCTGGCGGGGGGGCACACAGATACGCAGTATTTT	-	TRBJ2-3	TRBV3-1/TRBV3-2	TRBD2
CASSEGSYNEQFF	TGTGCCAGCAGTGAGGGGAGTTACAATGAGCAGTTCTTC	-	TRBJ2-1	TRBV6-4	-
CASIPTSRTSKAGELFF	TGTGCCAGCATACCTACCTCCCGGACTAGTAAGGCCGGGGAGCTGTTTTTT	-	TRBJ2-2	TRBV7-8	TRBD2
CASRLRGATYEQYF	TGTGCCAGCAGACTGCGGGGGGCAACGTACGAGCAGTACTTC	-	TRBJ2-7	TRBV11-3	TRBD2
CATSRDREPGNTIYF	TGTGCCACCAGCAGAGATCGGGAACCTGGAAACACCATATATTTT	-	TRBJ1-3	TRBV15	-
CASSFVASAPTGELFF	TGTGCCAGCAGCTTTGTGGCTAGCGCTCCCACCGGGGAGCTGTTTTTT	-	TRBJ2-2	TRBV11-2	-
CASSQQGTEAFF	TGTGCCAGCAGCCAGCAGGGCACTGAAGCTTTCTTT	-	TRBJ1-1	TRBV3-1/TRBV3-2	-
CASSLAGVNTEAFF	TGTGCCAGCAGCTTAGCAGGGGTGAACACTGAAGCTTTCTTT	-	TRBJ1-1	TRBV7-6	-